The clone carrying this TCR beta chain came up many times. Its specificity is not known. Uncontrolled infection, other autoimmune disease, pregnancy and lactation each barred patients from inclusion. The data derive from a study of T cells in Graves' hyperthyroidism and ophthalmopathy. CDR3 size: 13 residues. Germline loops: CDR1 LNHDA, CDR2 SQIVND (reference sequence). V was trimmed by 5 bases and J by 5 bases, leaving 12 bases between them. Study-level points and caveats: Blood shared most expanded thyroid clonotypes above 0.001.

Amplification yielded TCR beta CDR3 regions, with RNA transcripts as the source. First-round RT-PCR targeting the TCR CDR3 was performed with the HTBI primer set. MiXCR, applied by TCRdb to the multiplex PCR reads, yields one record per CDR3 protein. The sample has about 520,000 distinct CDR3 sequences, roughly 25% seen once. This receptor was identified in a woman aged 25 to 39 with Graves' ophthalmopathy. Sequenced material: blood. The rearrangement joins TRBV19 to TRBJ1-1; D is perhaps TRBD1 (6 bases). Here the CDR3 reads CASSGGPRTEAFF. The CDR3 region has the DNA TGTGCCAGTAGTGGGGGCCCGAGGACTGAAGCTTTCTTT.